The rows below give T cell receptor beta chains drawn from one sample of a study of T cell responses to AZD1222 COVID-19 vaccine. Profiled with immunoSEQ multiplex PCR; TCRdb holds only in-frame clones, not every one. This table holds more than 110,000 clones, around 90% found once. The source material was peripheral blood, sampled on day 0 of AZD1222 vaccination. These receptors came from an adult in good health. The CDR3 runs from the conserved cysteine through the conserved F or W. Each record gives: clone size, D gene, V gene, J gene, CDR3 DNA, CDR3 protein. A D gene is named only where the DNA matches it firmly. Clone size is shown for a subset of rows, as once, few, many or a class of expanded clone.

NA,TRBD1,TRBV5-1,TRBJ1-4,TGCGCCAGCAGCTTGGCCCCGGGCGGACAGGGGGTTTTTAATGAAAAACTGTTTTTT,CASSLAPGGQGVFNEKLFF
NA,NA,TRBV27,TRBJ2-5,TGTGCCAGCAGACCCACCGCTTTCTCTTGGCAAGAGACCCAGTACTTC,CASRPTAFSWQETQYF
once,TRBD1,TRBV9,TRBJ1-1,TGTGCCAGCAGCGCCCAGGGGGGCACTGAAGCTTTCTTT,CASSAQGGTEAFF
NA,TRBD1,TRBV18,TRBJ1-2,TGTGCCAGCTCACCTACAGGGGTAGACTATGGCTACACCTTC,CASSPTGVDYGYTF
once,NA,TRBV30,TRBJ1-5,TGTGCCTGGAGTGTATTAGATACCCATCAGCCCCAGCATTTT,CAWSVLDTHQPQHF
NA,TRBD1,TRBV9,TRBJ2-7,TGTGCCAGCAGCGCACCCTCCGGGACAGGGGGTTATGAGCAGTACTTC,CASSAPSGTGGYEQYF
few,NA,TRBV7-9,TRBJ1-4,TGTGCCAGCAGCTCGGCCCGGGTAACTAATGAAAAACTGTTTTTT,CASSSARVTNEKLFF
NA,NA,TRBV19,TRBJ1-3,TGTGCCAGTAGCTATTACGGGGGCCCATCTGGAAACACCATATATTTT,CASSYYGGPSGNTIYF
NA,TRBD1,TRBV6-5,TRBJ1-5,TGTGCCAGCAGACAGGGGGATCAGCCCCAGCATTTT,CASRQGDQPQHF
NA,NA,TRBV28,TRBJ1-1,TGTGCCAGCAGTTGGCGGCACACTGAAGCTTTCTTT,CASSWRHTEAFF
NA,NA,TRBV5-6,TRBJ1-1,TGTGCCAGCAGCTTGGGGGCGTGGGGGTCCACTGAAGCTTTCTTT,CASSLGAWGSTEAFF
many,NA,TRBV9,TRBJ2-2,TGTGCCAGCAGCCCATTTTGGAGTGATTACAGCGGGGAGCTGTTTTTT,CASSPFWSDYSGELFF
NA,NA,TRBV11-2,TRBJ2-7,TGTGCCAGCAGCCCCCCGGGGTGGAGGCCCGAGCAGTACTTC,CASSPPGWRPEQYF
NA,TRBD1,TRBV28,TRBJ2-2,TGTGCCAGCAGGGGACAGGGGCTTCGCACCGGGGAGCTGTTTTTT,CASRGQGLRTGELFF
NA,NA,TRBV27,TRBJ2-1,TGTGCCAGCAGCCTCCCTGGGCGGTCTGAGCAGTTCTTC,CASSLPGRSEQFF
NA,NA,TRBV27,TRBJ2-1,NA,CASSSSTSGKYNEQFF
NA,NA,TRBV15,TRBJ2-2,TGTGCCACCAGCAGTGGTTCAGACACCGGGGAGCTGTTTTTT,CATSSGSDTGELFF
NA,NA,TRBV4-3,TRBJ1-2,TGCGCCAGCAGCCGAGAACCCCGGTGGGGCTACACCTTC,CASSREPRWGYTF
once,TRBD1,TRBV7-9,TRBJ1-2,TGTGCCAGCAGCTTAGAGTTGGTGACAGGGACCCCTAACTATGGCTACACCTTC,CASSLELVTGTPNYGYTF
NA,NA,TRBV2,TRBJ2-4,TGTGCCAGCAGTGGAAGACAGATAGCCAAAAACATTCAGTACTTC,CASSGRQIAKNIQYF
NA,NA,TRBV7-2,TRBJ2-7,TGTGCCAGCAGCTTAGTGTCGGAGGGCTACGAGCAGTACTTC,CASSLVSEGYEQYF
NA,NA,TRBV7-3,TRBJ1-1,TGTGCCAGCAGCTTAAGTGGGGGGGATGCGGCTCACACTGAAGCTTTCTTT,CASSLSGGDAAHTEAFF
NA,NA,TRBV30,TRBJ1-3,TGTGCCTGGATCAGGGCGAGCTCTGGAAACACCATATATTTT,CAWIRASSGNTIYF
many,NA,TRBV27,TRBJ1-3,TGTGCCAGCGGGGCAGGGATCGGAAACACCATATATTTT,CASGAGIGNTIYF
NA,NA,TRBV28,TRBJ1-5,TGTGCCATCCTCCCGGGAAGAGGCAATCAGCCCCAGCATTTT,CAILPGRGNQPQHF
NA,NA,TRBV7-6,TRBJ1-3,TGTGCCAGCAGCTTCCTAATGGCTGACACCATATATTTT,CASSFLMADTIYF
NA,NA,TRBV27,TRBJ2-7,TGTGCCAGCAGTCCGGGGGGCGCCCGCTCTCTTTTTAGGGTTGAGCAGTACTTC,CASSPGGARSLFRVEQYF
NA,NA,TRBV9,TRBJ2-6,TGTGCCAGCAGCGGATCAGGGCACGGGGCCAACGTCCTGACTTTC,CASSGSGHGANVLTF
once,NA,TRBV12-3/TRBV12-4,TRBJ1-1,TGTGCCAGCAGTTTAGGCCGTGAAGCTTTCTTT,CASSLGREAFF
NA,TRBD1,TRBV6-5,TRBJ1-6,TGTGCCAGCAGAATCCCCGGGACAGGGAGTTCACCCCTCCACTTT,CASRIPGTGSSPLHF
NA,TRBD1,TRBV11-3,TRBJ1-1,TGTGCCAGCAGCACAGGACAGGGGGCGAACACTGAAGCTTTCTTT,CASSTGQGANTEAFF
NA,NA,TRBV5-1,TRBJ1-1,TGCGCCAGCAGCTTGGACGATACTGTGAACACTGAAGCTTTCTTT,CASSLDDTVNTEAFF
NA,NA,TRBV2,TRBJ2-7,TGTGCCAGCAGCGACGCGGGGCCTCTGGAGCAGTACTTC,CASSDAGPLEQYF
NA,NA,TRBV4-3,TRBJ2-1,TGCGCCAGCAGCCAAGATAAGGGTAGGACCCAGTTCTTC,CASSQDKGRTQFF
NA,TRBD1,TRBV5-4,TRBJ2-7,TGTGCCAGCAGCTCACCGGGACAGGGGATACGCGAGCAGTACTTC,CASSSPGQGIREQYF